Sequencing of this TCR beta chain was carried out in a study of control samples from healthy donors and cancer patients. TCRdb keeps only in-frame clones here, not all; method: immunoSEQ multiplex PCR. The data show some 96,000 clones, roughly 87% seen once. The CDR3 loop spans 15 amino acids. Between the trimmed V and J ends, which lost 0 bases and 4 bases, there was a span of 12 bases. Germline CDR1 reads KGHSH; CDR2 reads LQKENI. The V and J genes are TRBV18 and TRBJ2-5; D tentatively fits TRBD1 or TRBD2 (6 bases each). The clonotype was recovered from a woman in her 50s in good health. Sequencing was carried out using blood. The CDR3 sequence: CASSPPGGMAETQYF. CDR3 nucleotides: TGTGCCAGCTCACCACCAGGGGGGATGGCAGAGACCCAGTACTTC.